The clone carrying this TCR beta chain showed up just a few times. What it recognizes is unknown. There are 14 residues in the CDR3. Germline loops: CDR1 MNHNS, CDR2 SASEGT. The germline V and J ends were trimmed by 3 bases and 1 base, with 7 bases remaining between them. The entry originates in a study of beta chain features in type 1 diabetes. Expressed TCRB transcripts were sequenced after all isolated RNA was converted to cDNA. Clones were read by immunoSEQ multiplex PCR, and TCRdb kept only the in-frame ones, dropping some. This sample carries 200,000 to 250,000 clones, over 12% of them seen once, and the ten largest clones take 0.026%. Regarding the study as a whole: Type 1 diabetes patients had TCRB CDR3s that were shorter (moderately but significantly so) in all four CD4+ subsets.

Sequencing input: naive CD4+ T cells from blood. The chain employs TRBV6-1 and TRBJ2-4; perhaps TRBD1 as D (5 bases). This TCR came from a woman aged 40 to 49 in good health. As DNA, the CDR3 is TGTGCCAGCAGTGAGCAGGGTGCCAAAAACATTCAGTACTTC. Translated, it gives CASSEQGAKNIQYF.